The clone carrying this T cell receptor beta chain rates as medium-sized. What it recognizes is unknown. The source of the sample is a study of yellow fever vaccine responses in identical twins. This CDR3 comprises 13 residues. Germline V gene sequence: CDR1 SGHTA, CDR2 FQGNSA. V gave up 5 bases and J gave up 5 bases, with 10 bases separating them. A single record per CDR3 protein comes from TCRdb applying MiXCR to the RT-PCR reads. The data contain more than 1,000 distinct CDR3 sequences, 5.5% to 6.5% of them singletons. The study, taken as a whole, reports: Convergence reportedly seemed to mark part of the twins' vaccine T cell response, with personalization marking the rest.

Specimen: T cells from blood (PBMCs), unsorted or a sorted subset (not recorded which), collected before or after yellow fever vaccination (not recorded which). The chain joins TRBV7-2 to TRBJ2-1, with TRBD1 as a possible D gene (5 bases). The sequence was obtained from a woman under 30 who received the yellow fever vaccine. CDR3 in DNA: TGTGCCAGCAGCATCACAGGTAACAATGAGCAGTTCTTC. Amino acids: CASSITGNNEQFF.